These 9 T cell receptor beta chains came from one sample sequenced in a study of CD8+ T cells in alopecia areata. Extraction of RNA preceded its reverse transcription into cDNA, which served as the sequencing template. TCRdb's copy holds only in-frame clones and misses some; the assay was immunoSEQ multiplex PCR. The repertoire includes 100,000 to 120,000 clones, 58% of them detected once, and around 23% sits in the top ten. The source material was NKG2D-low CD8+ T cells sorted from blood. The origin of the receptors is a human donor with alopecia areata.

This clone showed up many times. This chain links TRBV5-1 with TRBJ2-1, with a weak D call TRBD1 (6 bases). V lost 3 bases and J 2 bases, leaving 12 bases between the germline ends. The CDR3 totals 15 residues. CDR1 and CDR2 from the germline V gene are SGHRS and YFSETQ. CDR3: CASSSSGGAYNEQFF. DNA for the CDR3: TGCGCCAGCAGCTCGTCTGGGGGCGCCTACAATGAGCAGTTCTTC.

CDR3 bases: TGTGCCAGCAGTTTCATGGCAGGGAATGGGGAGCTGTTTTTT. Translated: CASSFMAGNGELFF. The V gene is TRBV6-5, the J gene TRBJ2-2, with a tentative D call TRBD1 (5 bases). CDR1 MNHEY and CDR2 SVGAGI come from the germline V gene. This CDR3 is built from 14 residues. V lost 4 bases and J lost 8, with 14 bases in between.

This clone was seen only a few times. The rearrangement links TRBV11-3 to TRBJ2-3, with D possibly matching TRBD1 (6 bases). This CDR3 is 15 amino acids long. The V and J ends lost 4 bases and 2 bases respectively, with 13 bases between them. The V gene's germline CDR1 is SGHNT and CDR2 YENEEA. CDR3 in amino acids: CASSSRDKFTDTQYF. The CDR3 DNA follows: TGTGCCAGCAGCTCCCGGGACAAATTCACAGATACGCAGTATTTT.

This clone turned up a few times. The V and J genes are TRBV10-3 and TRBJ2-7, with 10 bases identical to TRBD2. V dropped 4 bases and J dropped 6; count of bases not matched to a gene: 9. The CDR3 has 15 residues. Germline CDR1 ENHRY, CDR2 SYGVKD. The CDR3 spells CAISAGLAGAIEQYF. CDR3 in DNA: TGTGCCATCAGTGCCGGTCTAGCGGGAGCCATCGAGCAGTACTTC.

The chain employs TRBV5-4 and TRBJ2-5; TRBD1 matches at 9 bases. This CDR3 comprises 17 residues. CDR1 is SGHNT and CDR2 is YYREEE in the germline V gene (reference sequence). The J segment lost 6 bases and the V segment lost 2 bases, leaving 14 bases of the junction unmatched. The CDR3 here is CASSFYGQGLLLQTQYF. Written as DNA, the CDR3 is TGTGCCAGCAGCTTCTATGGACAGGGGCTCCTCTTGCAGACCCAGTACTTC.

This clone was detected only a few times. This sequence joins TRBV11-2 and TRBJ2-7; 7 bases line up with TRBD2. CDR1 and CDR2 from the germline V gene are SGHAT and FQNNGV. The J segment lost 3 bases and the V segment lost 3 bases, leaving 5 bases of the junction unmatched. The CDR3 spans 14 residues. The CDR3 spells CASSFPSGDYEQYF. CDR3 bases: TGTGCCAGCAGCTTCCCCAGCGGGGACTACGAGCAGTACTTC.

The chain joins TRBV27 to TRBJ2-1, with D uncertain. CDR1 and CDR2 (germline): MNHEY, SMNVEV (reference sequence). The CDR3 length is 15 residues. V lost 0 bases to trimming and J lost 0 bases, with 6 bases between them. CDR3 protein: CASSLSANSYNEQFF. The CDR3 DNA reads as TGTGCCAGCAGTTTATCCGCCAACTCCTACAATGAGCAGTTCTTC.

Concerning this clone: Compared with germline, one end of the junction differs, possibly owing to a read error. This specimen includes other DNA sequences encoding the same CDR3. The J gene is TRBJ2-3, the V gene TRBV5-6, with 7 bases that match TRBD1. The length of the CDR3 is 14 residues. Germline assignment: CDR1 SGHDT and CDR2 YYEEEE. The CDR3 protein is CASSLGQSTDTQYF. In nucleotides, the CDR3 is TGCGCCAGCAGCTTGGGACAGAGCACAGATACGCAGTATTTT. Full variable domain (outside the CDR3, taken from reference TRBV5-6 and TRBJ2-3): DAGVTQSPTHLIKTRGQQVTLRCSPKSGHDTVSWYQQALGQGPQFIFQYYEEEERQRGNFPDRFSGHQFPNYSSELNVNALLLGDSALYLCASSLGQSTDTQYFGPGTRLTVL.

The CDR3 is CASSSSRQGDTEAFF. The DNA for the CDR3 is TGTGCCAGCAGTTCCAGTAGACAGGGCGACACTGAAGCTTTCTTT. V is TRBV27 and J is TRBJ1-1; 7 bases match TRBD1. J lost 3 bases, V lost 4 bases, and 8 bases had no gene match. Germline V gives CDR1 MNHEY, CDR2 SMNVEV (reference sequence). CDR3 length: 15 amino acids.